The subject of this entry is one T cell receptor beta chain. The germline V gene has CDR1 SGDLS and CDR2 YYNGEE. The V segment lost 4 bases and the J segment 7 bases; nucleotides outside the gene matches: 6. This CDR3 is built from 14 residues. Authors' processing steps: It was from reference gene primer amplification that nucleated cell counts were estimated. Generated by immunoSEQ multiplex PCR, the TCRdb table keeps only in-frame clones and is missing some. That table gives V, J and clone size, and the DNA gave D and trimming. This table has about 190,000 clones, more than 70% appearing once. Which cohort a participant joined came from the clinical history participants gave. The data derive from a study of blood T cell repertoires in COVID-19. Whole-study context: The cDNA or gDNA used as material had been derived from T cells, B-cell-depleted T cells, or PBMCs.

This chain joins TRBV9 and TRBJ1-4; TRBD1 matches at 8 bases. The receptor comes from a woman in her twenties or thirties who had recovered from COVID-19. The sample comprised PBMCs or T cells enriched from blood (not recorded which). CDR3 protein: CASSHDRGCEKLFF. DNA of the CDR3: TGTGCCAGCAGCCATGACAGGGGATGTGAAAAACTGTTTTTT.